The present T cell receptor (beta chain) was sequenced within a study of blood T cell repertoires in COVID-19. Overall study: The United States, Italy and Spain were the sources of the acute and convalescent COVID-19 samples.

CDR1 and CDR2 (germline): LGHNA, YSLEER. After removal of 4 bases from V and 7 bases from J, the junction contained 8 bases not matched to a gene. The CDR3 is 15 amino acids. Profiling relied on immunoSEQ multiplex PCR, and the TCRdb table lists in-frame clones only, not all of them. The sample yields about 67,000 clones, roughly 90% seen once. Sequenced input: peripheral blood. The receptor was isolated from a man aged 50 to 60 with active COVID-19. This chain links TRBV4-3 with TRBJ1-4; TRBD1 aligns across 8 bases. CDR3 nucleotide sequence: TGCGCCAGCAGCCCCCGACAGGGGACGGGTGAAAAACTGTTTTTT. This gives the protein CASSPRQGTGEKLFF.